These T cell receptor beta chains were read from a single sample in a study of naive and memory T cell subsets. One entry per CDR3 protein, called by TCRdb with MiXCR from the 5' RACE reads. The table shows tens of thousands of distinct CDR3 sequences, with approximately 8% occurring only once. All receptors come from a female donor in good health. Both conserved end residues are part of each CDR3. The D gene is left open where the match is weak. A clone size is listed for some rows: how often the clone was seen (once, few, many), or a class if it is expanded.

v_call	j_call	d_call	clone_size	cdr3_nt	cdr3_aa
TRBV24-1	TRBJ1-2	NA	many	TGTGCCATCGGGGATAACTATGGCTACACCTTC	CAIGDNYGYTF
TRBV5-8	TRBJ2-6	NA	many	TGTGCCAGCAGCCCCTTCAAAGCCAACGTCCTGACTTTC	CASSPFKANVLTF
TRBV6-5	TRBJ1-4	NA	many	TGTGCCAGCAGTTACGGTTTTGGTGAAAAACTGTTTTTT	CASSYGFGEKLFF
TRBV4-2	TRBJ1-5	NA	many	TGTGCCAGCAGCCAAGCCGGGGCGAACAATCAGCCCCAGCATTTT	CASSQAGANNQPQHF
TRBV20-1	TRBJ2-3	TRBD2	many	TGCAGTGCTAGAGTATCTAGCGGGAGTGCAGATACGCAGTATTTT	CSARVSSGSADTQYF
TRBV5-1	TRBJ2-7	TRBD2	NA	TGCGCCAGCAGCTTCCAGGGACTAGCGGGGGGAAGCGAGCAGTACTTC	CASSFQGLAGGSEQYF
TRBV2	TRBJ1-2	NA	many	TGTGCCAGCAGTGGGCTAGCAGACTACTATGGCTACACCTTC	CASSGLADYYGYTF
TRBV12-3/TRBV12-4	TRBJ2-2	TRBD2	many	TGTGCCAGCAGGGCGACTAGCGGGAGGGGGTCCGGGGAGCTGTTTTTT	CASRATSGRGSGELFF
TRBV6-5	TRBJ2-2	NA	NA	TGTGCCAGCAGTTTGCATAACACCGGGGAGCTGTTTTTT	CASSLHNTGELFF
TRBV19	TRBJ2-5	TRBD2	many	TGTGCCAGTAGGCTAGCGGGAGAGACCCAGTACTTC	CASRLAGETQYF
TRBV10-3	TRBJ2-3	TRBD2	NA	TGTGCCATCTCCTCGGGTTCGGGAGGGCCAGATACGCAGTATTTT	CAISSGSGGPDTQYF
TRBV12-3/TRBV12-4	TRBJ2-7	NA	NA	TGTGCCAGCTGTAGGTCCATCCTTCTATACGAGCAGTACTTC	CASCRSILLYEQYF
TRBV29-1	TRBJ2-2	NA	NA	TGCAGCGTTGCTACCTCTCCCACCGGGGAGCTGTTTTTT	CSVATSPTGELFF
TRBV20-1	TRBJ2-7	TRBD2	NA	TGCAGTGCTGAGGGTCGGGAGGGAAACCCCTACGAGCAGTACTTC	CSAEGREGNPYEQYF
TRBV20-1	TRBJ1-5	NA	many	TGCAGTGCTAGAGCCCGGAATACAGGGAGGCCCCAGCATTTT	CSARARNTGRPQHF
TRBV4-1	TRBJ1-1	NA	NA	TGCGCCAGCAGCCAAGTCGTTATGGCTGAAGCTTTCTTT	CASSQVVMAEAFF
TRBV4-1	TRBJ1-1	NA	few	TGCGCCAGCAGCCGACCGGGAACTGAAGCTTTCTTT	CASSRPGTEAFF
TRBV7-6	TRBJ1-1	NA	many	TGTGCCAGCAGCTTAGTGGGAGGGCGGAACACTGAAGCTTTCTTT	CASSLVGGRNTEAFF
TRBV3-1	TRBJ2-5	NA	NA	TGTGCCAGCAGCCAAGACTTTGGAGAGACCCAGTACTTC	CASSQDFGETQYF
TRBV7-8	TRBJ1-2	TRBD1	few	TGTGCCAGCAGCTTAGTCCGGGACAGGGTCTCCTACACCTTC	CASSLVRDRVSYTF
TRBV11-3	TRBJ1-6	NA	NA	TGTGCCAGCAGCTTCAGACAGGACAACTTATCACCCCTCCACTTT	CASSFRQDNLSPLHF
TRBV5-1	TRBJ2-1	NA	NA	TGCGCCAGTTCGGAGGGGAATCGGGACAATGAGCAGTTCTTC	CASSEGNRDNEQFF
TRBV5-1	TRBJ2-6	TRBD1	many	TGCGCCAGCAGCTTGGGGAGCTTTCCGGGACAGGGACCGACTGAAGCCAACGTCCTGACTTTC	CASSLGSFPGQGPTEANVLTF
TRBV6-6	TRBJ2-2	NA	few	TGTGCCAGCAGTTACTCGAGCAGGGGAAGGTACGCCGGGGAGCTGTTTTTT	CASSYSSRGRYAGELFF
TRBV29-1	TRBJ2-3	TRBD1	few	TGCAGCGTAGGGACAGTAACTAGCACAGATACGCAGTATTTT	CSVGTVTSTDTQYF
TRBV6-4	TRBJ2-2	NA	few	TGTGCCAGCAGTGTCATGGGGGACCAACTTAACACCGGGGAGCTGTTTTTT	CASSVMGDQLNTGELFF
TRBV27	TRBJ2-7	TRBD1	NA	TGTGCCAGCAGCTCTCCGGGACAGGTCTACGAGCAGTACTTC	CASSSPGQVYEQYF
TRBV29-1	TRBJ2-3	TRBD2	NA	TGCAGCGTGGCCCGAGGAGAACTAGCGTTGACAGATACGCAGTATTTT	CSVARGELALTDTQYF
TRBV6-6	TRBJ1-3	NA	NA	TGTGCCAGCACTACAGGGACTGGAAACACCATATATTTT	CASTTGTGNTIYF
TRBV2	TRBJ1-5	NA	few	TGTGCCAGCTCTATAACGGTTAGGAACCAGCCCCAGCATTTT	CASSITVRNQPQHF
TRBV29-1	TRBJ2-5	TRBD1	many	TGCAGCGTTGACCATGACAGGGGGGTCCAAGAGACCCAGTACTTC	CSVDHDRGVQETQYF
TRBV10-1	TRBJ2-1	NA	few	TGCGCCAGCAGTGACTCTAGGCAGAGCTCCTACAATGAGCAGTTCTTC	CASSDSRQSSYNEQFF
TRBV27	TRBJ1-2	NA	few	TGTGCCAGCAGACATTGGGCGCGTCACTATGGCTACACCTTC	CASRHWARHYGYTF
TRBV5-1	TRBJ1-6	NA	NA	TGCGCCAGCAGCTTGCCCCAGGGTGATGGATCACCCCTCCACTTT	CASSLPQGDGSPLHF
TRBV7-2	TRBJ2-5	TRBD1	many	TGTGCCAGCAGCCGGAGATCCCGGGACAGAAATAGCCGATGGGAGACCCAGTACTTC	CASSRRSRDRNSRWETQYF
TRBV7-8	TRBJ2-3	NA	many	TGTGCCAGCAGCTTTAATTGGGCCCCTAGGGGAGATACGCAGTATTTT	CASSFNWAPRGDTQYF
TRBV9	TRBJ2-2	NA	few	TGTGCCAGCAGCCCCGGGATCTCGAATACCGGGGAGCTGTTTTTT	CASSPGISNTGELFF
TRBV27	TRBJ1-2	TRBD1	many	TGTGCCAGCAGTCCTACCCACGGACAGGGCGGTGGCTACACCTTC	CASSPTHGQGGGYTF
TRBV2	TRBJ2-7	TRBD2	few	TGTGCCAGCACTTCTAGCGGGGGAAACTACGAGCAGTACTTC	CASTSSGGNYEQYF
TRBV12-3/TRBV12-4	TRBJ1-4	NA	NA	TGTGCCAGCAGACAGAAAGACCCCATATCGGAAAAACTGTTTTTT	CASRQKDPISEKLFF
TRBV3-1	TRBJ2-1	NA	NA	TGTGCCAGCAGCCTAACCTGGGGGAACAATGAGCAGTTCTTC	CASSLTWGNNEQFF
TRBV6-4	TRBJ2-1	TRBD2	once	TGTGCCAGCAGTGACTCTACGGGGGGGCGAAACAATGAGCAGTTCTTC	CASSDSTGGRNNEQFF
TRBV29-1	TRBJ2-4	NA	few	TGCAGCGTACTTGATTACAGGGGAGGGGTAGGCTTC	CSVLDYRGGVGF
TRBV6-1	TRBJ2-4	NA	NA	TGTGCCAGCAGTGAAGCGTTCTCACTGCTTGTAGCCAAAAACATTCAGTACTTC	CASSEAFSLLVAKNIQYF
TRBV20-1	TRBJ2-7	NA	few	TGCAGTGCCGGGGGTGGGACCCGCAGCTACGAGCAGTACTTC	CSAGGGTRSYEQYF
TRBV6-6	TRBJ1-5	NA	many	TGTGCCAGTGAGGTAGGCCTTAATCAGCCCCAGCATTTT	CASEVGLNQPQHF
TRBV10-2	TRBJ2-3	TRBD2	NA	TGCGCCAGCAGTGGGGACTATAGCACAGATACGCAGTATTTT	CASSGDYSTDTQYF
TRBV4-1	TRBJ1-4	TRBD1	many	TGCGCCAGCAGCCAACGGGACAGGGCAGGCGAAAAACTGTTTTTT	CASSQRDRAGEKLFF
TRBV2	TRBJ2-7	TRBD1	NA	TGTGCCAGCAGTTCCGACAGGGGGTCCTACGAGCAGTACTTC	CASSSDRGSYEQYF
TRBV7-6	TRBJ2-7	NA	NA	TGTGCCAGCAGCTTGGCAGGGGTCTCCTACGAGCAGTACTTC	CASSLAGVSYEQYF